This T cell receptor beta chain was sequenced during a study of blood T cells in healthy people across ages. Study results and limitations: TCR beta diversity per million T cells fell roughly linearly with age.

This clonotype was seen at least ten times. Its antigen is undetermined. From germline, CDR1 is DFQATT and CDR2 SNEGSKA (reference sequence). This CDR3 is 12 amino acids long. Sample-barcoded 5' priming and a J-beta primer mix drove a second PCR of 7 to 11 cycles. TCRdb independently ran MiXCR on the 5' RACE reads; one entry per CDR3 protein. The sample carries about 1,800,000 distinct CDR3 sequences, about 30% recorded once. This chain connects TRBV20-1 to TRBJ2-1; D possibly matches TRBD1 or TRBD2 (5 bases each). Specimen: blood. The TCR originated in a woman aged 30 to 39 in good health. CDR3 sequence reads: CRSGPSYNEQFF. CDR3 nucleotides: TGCAGATCGGGGCCCTCCTACAATGAGCAGTTCTTC.